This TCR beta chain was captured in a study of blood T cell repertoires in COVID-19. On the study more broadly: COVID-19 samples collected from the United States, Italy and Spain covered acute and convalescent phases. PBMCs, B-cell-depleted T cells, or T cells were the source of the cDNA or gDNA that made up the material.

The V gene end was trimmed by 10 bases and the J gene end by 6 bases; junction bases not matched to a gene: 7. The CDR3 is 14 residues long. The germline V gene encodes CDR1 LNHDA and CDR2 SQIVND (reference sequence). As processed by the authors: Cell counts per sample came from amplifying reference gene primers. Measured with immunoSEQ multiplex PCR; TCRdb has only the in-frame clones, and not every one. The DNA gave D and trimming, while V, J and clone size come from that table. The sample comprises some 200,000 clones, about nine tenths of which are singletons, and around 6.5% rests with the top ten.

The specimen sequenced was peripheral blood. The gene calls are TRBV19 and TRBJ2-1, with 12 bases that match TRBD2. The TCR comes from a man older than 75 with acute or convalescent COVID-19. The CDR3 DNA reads TGTGCCACAACAGGACTAGCGGGATCCAATGAGCAGTTCTTC. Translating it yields CATTGLAGSNEQFF. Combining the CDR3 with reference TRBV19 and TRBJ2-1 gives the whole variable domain DGGITQSPKYLFRKEGQNVTLSCEQNLNHDAMYWYRQDPGQGLRLIYYSQIVNDFQKGDIAEGYSVSREKKESFPLTVTSAQKNPTAFYLCATTGLAGSNEQFFGPGTRLTVL.